These T cell receptor beta chains were read from a single sample in a study of identical twins. Using its own MiXCR run on the 5' RACE reads, TCRdb lists one record per CDR3 protein. The sample shows over 250,000 distinct CDR3 sequences, roughly 10% of them seen only once. These data were likewise used in another study, on yellow fever vaccine responses in identical twins.

Sequencing input: CD8+ T cells sorted from blood. Every receptor here comes from a woman between 18 and 29 years old in good health. The CDR3 runs from the conserved cysteine through the conserved F or W. D genes are given only for firm matches. Clone size is not always given. Where it is, it says once, few, many or a class for expanded clones.

J gene: TRBJ2-1
V gene: TRBV12-3/TRBV12-4
clone size: many
D gene: NA
CDR3 protein: CASSFGRSSYNEQFF
CDR3 DNA: TGTGCCAGCAGTTTTGGACGGAGCTCCTACAATGAGCAGTTCTTC

J gene: TRBJ2-7
V gene: TRBV27
clone size: NA
D gene: TRBD2
CDR3 protein: CASSLLPRGAYEQYF
CDR3 DNA: TGTGCCAGCAGTTTGCTACCCCGGGGGGCCTACGAGCAGTACTTC

J gene: TRBJ2-7
V gene: TRBV4-2
clone size: many
D gene: NA
CDR3 protein: CASSQEFFSDTYEQYF
CDR3 DNA: TGTGCCAGCAGCCAAGAGTTTTTTAGTGATACCTACGAGCAGTACTTC

J gene: TRBJ2-7
V gene: TRBV5-1
clone size: few
D gene: NA
CDR3 protein: CASSLAVAAWDEQYF
CDR3 DNA: TGCGCCAGCAGCTTGGCAGTAGCGGCGTGGGACGAGCAGTACTTC

J gene: TRBJ2-1
V gene: TRBV12-3/TRBV12-4
clone size: NA
D gene: NA
CDR3 protein: CASSLSAGDYNEQFF
CDR3 DNA: TGTGCCAGCAGTTTATCGGCAGGAGATTACAATGAGCAGTTCTTC

J gene: TRBJ2-7
V gene: TRBV7-9
clone size: many
D gene: NA
CDR3 protein: CASSLMSGLDYEQYF
CDR3 DNA: TGTGCCAGCAGCTTAATGAGCGGGCTTGACTACGAGCAGTACTTC

J gene: TRBJ2-2
V gene: TRBV4-3
clone size: NA
D gene: NA
CDR3 protein: CASSQIRFANTGELFF
CDR3 DNA: TGCGCCAGCAGCCAGATTAGGTTCGCGAACACCGGGGAGCTGTTTTTT

J gene: TRBJ1-4
V gene: TRBV6-5
clone size: NA
D gene: NA
CDR3 protein: CASSYSRVGDEKLFF
CDR3 DNA: TGTGCCAGCAGTTACTCGAGAGTTGGAGACGAAAAACTGTTTTTT

J gene: TRBJ2-5
V gene: TRBV28
clone size: few
D gene: NA
CDR3 protein: CASSFPRFRDYQETQYF
CDR3 DNA: TGTGCCAGCAGTTTTCCCAGGTTTAGGGATTACCAAGAGACCCAGTACTTC

J gene: TRBJ1-2
V gene: TRBV25-1
clone size: many
D gene: NA
CDR3 protein: CASSEFGGFTF
CDR3 DNA: TGTGCCAGCAGTGAATTCGGTGGTTTCACCTTC

J gene: TRBJ1-5
V gene: TRBV19
clone size: NA
D gene: NA
CDR3 protein: CASTPAQGGQPQHF
CDR3 DNA: TGTGCCAGTACCCCAGCACAGGGAGGCCAGCCCCAGCATTTT

J gene: TRBJ2-7
V gene: TRBV7-2
clone size: few
D gene: TRBD2
CDR3 protein: CASSPGLAGGGHEQYF
CDR3 DNA: TGTGCCAGCAGCCCGGGACTAGCGGGAGGCGGCCACGAGCAGTACTTC

J gene: TRBJ1-5
V gene: TRBV28
clone size: NA
D gene: NA
CDR3 protein: CASSFVNQPQHF
CDR3 DNA: TGTGCCAGCAGTTTCGTCAATCAGCCCCAGCATTTT

J gene: TRBJ2-7
V gene: TRBV20-1
clone size: NA
D gene: NA
CDR3 protein: CSARPPGSYEQYF
CDR3 DNA: TGCAGTGCTAGGCCCCCAGGGTCCTACGAGCAGTACTTC

J gene: TRBJ2-7
V gene: TRBV7-6
clone size: few
D gene: NA
CDR3 protein: CASSHIETEQYF
CDR3 DNA: TGTGCCAGCAGCCACATCGAAACTGAGCAGTACTTC

J gene: TRBJ2-3
V gene: TRBV27
clone size: many
D gene: NA
CDR3 protein: CASSSLLEDTQYF
CDR3 DNA: TGTGCCAGCAGTTCCCTCCTGGAAGATACGCAGTATTTT

J gene: TRBJ2-7
V gene: TRBV11-2
clone size: NA
D gene: NA
CDR3 protein: CASSLAAEALYEQYF
CDR3 DNA: TGTGCCAGCAGCTTAGCGGCAGAAGCACTTTACGAGCAGTACTTC

J gene: TRBJ2-7
V gene: TRBV20-1
clone size: many
D gene: NA
CDR3 protein: CSARDTSSSYEQYF
CDR3 DNA: TGCAGTGCAAGGGACACCTCGAGCTCCTACGAGCAGTACTTC

J gene: TRBJ2-2
V gene: TRBV12-3/TRBV12-4
clone size: many
D gene: NA
CDR3 protein: CASSLATGELFF
CDR3 DNA: TGTGCCAGCAGTTTAGCAACCGGGGAGCTGTTTTTT

J gene: TRBJ2-3
V gene: TRBV11-2
clone size: NA
D gene: TRBD1
CDR3 protein: CASSYPGQVPDTQYF
CDR3 DNA: TGTGCCAGCAGCTATCCCGGACAGGTGCCAGATACGCAGTATTTT

J gene: TRBJ2-3
V gene: TRBV29-1
clone size: few
D gene: NA
CDR3 protein: CSASTETRTDTQYF
CDR3 DNA: TGCAGCGCCTCGACAGAGACGCGCACAGATACGCAGTATTTT

J gene: TRBJ2-7
V gene: TRBV28
clone size: many
D gene: NA
CDR3 protein: CASSGRGLYEQYF
CDR3 DNA: TGTGCATCTTCGGGGCGCGGGCTCTACGAGCAGTACTTC

J gene: TRBJ1-5
V gene: TRBV19
clone size: few
D gene: TRBD1
CDR3 protein: CASSIVGGDSNQPQHF
CDR3 DNA: TGTGCCAGTAGTATAGTAGGGGGCGATAGCAATCAGCCCCAGCATTTT

J gene: TRBJ2-1
V gene: TRBV2
clone size: NA
D gene: TRBD1
CDR3 protein: CAFSPPPARGSDNEQFF
CDR3 DNA: TGTGCCTTCAGCCCCCCCCCGGCCAGGGGGAGCGACAATGAGCAGTTCTTC

J gene: TRBJ2-1
V gene: TRBV30
clone size: NA
D gene: NA
CDR3 protein: CALRRLGNEQFF
CDR3 DNA: TGTGCCCTGAGGAGGTTAGGGAATGAGCAGTTCTTC

J gene: TRBJ2-1
V gene: TRBV7-9
clone size: few
D gene: NA
CDR3 protein: CASSPTSSDEQFF
CDR3 DNA: TGTGCCAGCAGTCCCACTAGCAGCGATGAGCAGTTCTTC

J gene: TRBJ1-1
V gene: TRBV6-5
clone size: many
D gene: NA
CDR3 protein: CASSYFGNTEAFF
CDR3 DNA: TGTGCCAGCAGTTATTTTGGGAACACTGAAGCTTTCTTT

J gene: TRBJ2-7
V gene: TRBV27
clone size: NA
D gene: TRBD1
CDR3 protein: CASSHGQATYEQYF
CDR3 DNA: TGTGCCAGCAGTCACGGACAGGCTACCTACGAGCAGTACTTC

J gene: TRBJ1-6
V gene: TRBV4-3
clone size: many
D gene: NA
CDR3 protein: CASSQAAGNSPLHF
CDR3 DNA: TGCGCCAGCAGCCAAGCCGCAGGGAATTCACCCCTCCACTTT

J gene: TRBJ2-3
V gene: TRBV28
clone size: NA
D gene: TRBD2
CDR3 protein: CASSVLAGVDTQYF
CDR3 DNA: TGTGCCAGCAGTGTTCTAGCGGGAGTCGATACGCAGTATTTT

J gene: TRBJ2-6
V gene: TRBV6-2/TRBV6-3
clone size: NA
D gene: NA
CDR3 protein: CASSRLSGANVLTF
CDR3 DNA: TGTGCCAGCAGTCGCCTCTCTGGGGCCAACGTCCTGACTTTC

J gene: TRBJ2-7
V gene: TRBV27
clone size: NA
D gene: NA
CDR3 protein: CASSDKSGEHEQYF
CDR3 DNA: TGTGCCAGCAGTGACAAAAGCGGAGAACACGAGCAGTACTTC

J gene: TRBJ2-5
V gene: TRBV5-1
clone size: few
D gene: NA
CDR3 protein: CASSLDSGGGETQYF
CDR3 DNA: TGCGCCAGCAGCTTGGACTCGGGGGGCGGAGAGACCCAGTACTTC

J gene: TRBJ2-5
V gene: TRBV4-3
clone size: NA
D gene: NA
CDR3 protein: CASSQGMKETQYF
CDR3 DNA: TGCGCCAGCAGCCAAGGGATGAAAGAGACCCAGTACTTC

J gene: TRBJ2-1
V gene: TRBV7-2
clone size: few
D gene: NA
CDR3 protein: CASSLGGFEQFF
CDR3 DNA: TGTGCCAGCAGCTTAGGGGGTTTTGAGCAGTTCTTC